These 20 T cell receptor beta chains were sequenced from one sample in a study of blood T cell repertoires in COVID-19. Generated by immunoSEQ multiplex PCR, the TCRdb table keeps only in-frame clones and is missing some. The data show some 180,000 clones, with around 83% seen just once and approximately 6.2% held by the top ten. The sequenced sample consisted of PBMCs or T cells enriched from blood (not recorded which). The receptors here all came from a man in his forties who had recovered from COVID-19.

The sample holds one count of this clone. The V call is TRBV27, the J call TRBJ1-2; maybe TRBD1 (6 bases). CDR3 length: 13 residues. Trimming pared 5 bases from V and 3 bases from J, leaving 10 bases between. Per germline, CDR1 MNHEY and CDR2 SMNVEV (reference sequence). This CDR3 reads CASSPQGHYGYTF. The DNA of the CDR3 is TGTGCCAGCAGTCCACAGGGTCACTATGGCTACACCTTC.

The chain has TRBV28 and TRBJ2-1; 7 nucleotides match TRBD2. Germline CDR1 MDHEN, CDR2 SYDVKM. V was clipped by 5 bases and J by 8 bases; unmatched bases: 15. The CDR3 consists of 16 residues. The CDR3 protein is CASSPPGGGGSYEQFF. The CDR3 region has the DNA TGTGCCAGCAGTCCCCCTGGGGGGGGAGGGTCTTATGAGCAGTTCTTC.

CDR3 region: CASSQGGDTGELFF. The CDR3 DNA reads as TGCGCCAGCAGCCAAGGGGGAGACACCGGGGAGCTGTTTTTT. The chain has TRBV4-1 and TRBJ2-2, with D maybe TRBD2 (5 bases). Germline V gene lookup returns CDR1 MGHRA and CDR2 YSYEKL. V was shortened by 1 base and J by 3 bases, with 6 bases between the two germline ends. The CDR3 loop spans 14 amino acids.

The chain joins TRBV5-5 to TRBJ1-3, with D tentatively TRBD1 (5 bases). Trimming cost V 0 bases and J 0 bases, with 7 bases left between them. The CDR3 runs 15 residues. Germline V CDR1 and CDR2: SGHKS, YYEKEE (reference sequence). CDR3 loop: CASSLGQNSGNTIYF. CDR3 nucleotide sequence: TGTGCCAGCAGCTTGGGACAGAACTCTGGAAACACCATATATTTT.

The chain joins TRBV19 to TRBJ2-1; D is unresolved. The germline CDR1 and CDR2 sequences are LNHDA and SQIVND (reference sequence). With 3 bases removed from V and 0 bases from J, the gap between germline ends came to 9 bases. This CDR3 is built from 15 residues. The CDR3 region has the DNA TGTGCCAGTAGTATTTTCGCGAGCTCCTACAATGAGCAGTTCTTC. This codes for CASSIFASSYNEQFF.

V is TRBV5-1 and J is TRBJ1-1, with a possible D match to TRBD1 (6 bases). Germline V gene sequence: CDR1 SGHRS, CDR2 YFSETQ. V was trimmed by 1 base and J by 5 bases, leaving 9 bases between them. The CDR3 totals 13 residues. The CDR3 region has the DNA TGCGCCAGCAGCTTGTGGGGGCGGACTGAAGCTTTCTTT. Protein sequence: CASSLWGRTEAFF.

The chain joins TRBV6-5 to TRBJ1-1, with TRBD1 matching 10 bases. V was clipped by 0 bases and J by 6 bases; unmatched bases: 4. Germline values: CDR1 MNHEY, CDR2 SVGAGI. The CDR3 runs to 15 residues. CDR3 protein: CASSYSWTGGAEAFF. CDR3 nucleotide sequence: TGTGCCAGCAGTTACTCGTGGACAGGGGGAGCTGAAGCTTTCTTT.

This chain joins TRBV7-2 and TRBJ2-3; TRBD2 is a possible D gene (6 bases). CDR1 is SGHTA, CDR2 FQGNSA, per germline. The CDR3 length is 16 residues. V shed 3 bases and J shed 5 bases, with 18 bases lying between them. The CDR3 DNA reads as TGTGCCAGCAGCTTCCCCCCCGGTGGTAGCGGAGATACGCAGTATTTT. Translation: CASSFPPGGSGDTQYF.

The rearrangement uses TRBV7-3 and TRBJ1-2; TRBD1 agrees at 8 bases. The CDR3 extends over 17 amino acids. Trimming at V came to 0 bases and at J to 3 bases, leaving 9 bases not matched to a gene. Germline V lookup: CDR1 SGHTA, CDR2 FQGTGA. The DNA of the CDR3 is TGTGCCAGCAGCTTAACACGCGGACAGGGAGAGGACTATGGCTACACCTTC. Protein product: CASSLTRGQGEDYGYTF.

The chain has TRBV10-3 and TRBJ1-5; 7 nucleotides match TRBD1. The CDR3 runs 13 residues. Losses at the gene ends were 6 bases for V and 7 bases for J; bases not matched to a gene: 6. From germline, CDR1 is ENHRY and CDR2 SYGVKD. DNA for the CDR3: TGTGCCATCAGCAGAGACAGGGCCCAGCCCCAGCATTTT. Translating it yields CAISRDRAQPQHF.

V and J are TRBV5-1 and TRBJ2-1, with 11 positions matching TRBD2. The V gene end was trimmed by 3 bases and the J gene end by 7 bases; junction bases not matched to a gene: 6. Germline V gene sequence: CDR1 SGHRS, CDR2 YFSETQ. The CDR3 totals 15 residues. The CDR3 sequence: CASSSGTSGWNEQFF. CDR3 nucleotide sequence: TGCGCCAGCAGCTCCGGGACTAGCGGTTGGAATGAGCAGTTCTTC.

The chain is built from TRBV5-6 and TRBJ2-3; a possible D gene is TRBD1 (5 bases). This CDR3 comprises 15 residues. Per the germline V gene, CDR1 is SGHDT and CDR2 is YYEEEE. V gave up 0 bases and J gave up 4 bases, with 12 bases separating them. The CDR3 DNA reads as TGTGCCAGCAGCTTGGGTAGGGGCCGAGCAGATACGCAGTATTTT. Its translation is CASSLGRGRADTQYF.

The gene calls are TRBV25-1 and TRBJ1-2; TRBD1 aligns across 8 bases. The CDR3 covers 13 residues. V lost 9 bases to trimming and J lost 2 bases; unmatched junction nucleotides: 5. Per germline, CDR1 MGHDK and CDR2 SYGVNS. The CDR3 spells CASTRTGNYGYTF. The CDR3 DNA is TGTGCCAGTACGAGGACAGGGAACTATGGCTACACCTTC.

The chain uses TRBV6-1 and TRBJ1-4; D unresolved. The CDR3 covers 17 residues. V was shortened by 2 bases and J by 0 bases, with 13 bases between the two germline ends. Looked up from germline, CDR1 is MNHNS and CDR2 is SASEGT. The DNA for the CDR3 is TGTGCCAGCAGTGAACGATTGGGCCGATCAACTAATGAAAAACTGTTTTTT. It translates to CASSERLGRSTNEKLFF.

This CDR3 reads CASSFFGQGNEKLFF. The CDR3 bases are TGTGCCAGCAGTTTTTTTGGACAGGGGAATGAAAAACTGTTTTTT. This chain uses TRBV27 with TRBJ1-4; 9 bases agree with TRBD1. J gave up 5 bases and V 3 bases, and 4 bases lay outside the gene matches. Germline CDR1 is MNHEY and CDR2 is SMNVEV (reference sequence). This CDR3 spans 15 amino acids.

J is TRBJ1-2 and V is TRBV6-5, with D possibly matching TRBD1 (5 bases). The CDR3 is 15 residues long. From germline, CDR1 is MNHEY and CDR2 SVGAGI. V was pared by 1 base and J by 4 bases, with 13 bases between. This chain's CDR3 is CASSYFRIGGYGYTF. The CDR3 nucleotides are TGTGCCAGCAGTTACTTTCGGATCGGGGGCTATGGCTACACCTTC.

This sequence joins TRBV25-1 and TRBJ1-2, with D perhaps matching TRBD1 (6 bases). Trimming took off 4 bases at V and 4 bases at J, with 16 bases between the two ends. The germline CDR1 and CDR2 sequences are MGHDK and SYGVNS. The CDR3 consists of 15 residues. CDR3 amino acids: CASSAWDNMLYGYTF. CDR3 nucleotide sequence: TGTGCCAGCAGTGCCTGGGACAATATGCTCTATGGCTACACCTTC.

The rearrangement joins TRBV5-6 to TRBJ2-2; D not certain. The CDR3 covers 15 residues. The germline V and J ends were trimmed by 7 bases and 1 base, with 14 bases remaining between them. Germline values: CDR1 SGHDT, CDR2 YYEEEE. In DNA form, the CDR3 reads TGTGCCAGCTTGTTGGGCCCCCTGAACACCGGGGAGCTGTTTTTT. Translated, it gives CASLLGPLNTGELFF.

The rearrangement uses TRBV30 and TRBJ2-3; D gene unclear. The germline V gene has CDR1 GTSNPN and CDR2 SVGIG (reference sequence). V lost 8 bases and J 1 base, leaving 19 bases between the germline ends. The CDR3 is 15 amino acids. The CDR3 sequence is CAGVPDNAGTDTQYF. The CDR3, as DNA: TGTGCCGGAGTTCCTGATAATGCTGGCACAGATACGCAGTATTTT.

J is TRBJ1-2 and V is TRBV29-1; TRBD1 matches at 9 bases. Germline CDR1 and CDR2: SQVTM and ANQGSEA. V dropped 1 base and J dropped 7; count of bases not matched to a gene: 10. The CDR3 length is 15 residues. The CDR3 nucleotides are TGCAGCGTTGAAGCGGCTCCGGGACAGGGAAGTGGCTACACCTTC. As protein: CSVEAAPGQGSGYTF. Full variable domain (outside the CDR3, taken from reference TRBV29-1 and TRBJ1-2): SAVISQKPSRDICQRGTSLTIQCQVDSQVTMMFWYRQQPGQSLTLIATANQGSEATYESGFVIDKFPISRPNLTFSTLTVSNMSPEDSSIYLCSVEAAPGQGSGYTFGSGTRLTVV.